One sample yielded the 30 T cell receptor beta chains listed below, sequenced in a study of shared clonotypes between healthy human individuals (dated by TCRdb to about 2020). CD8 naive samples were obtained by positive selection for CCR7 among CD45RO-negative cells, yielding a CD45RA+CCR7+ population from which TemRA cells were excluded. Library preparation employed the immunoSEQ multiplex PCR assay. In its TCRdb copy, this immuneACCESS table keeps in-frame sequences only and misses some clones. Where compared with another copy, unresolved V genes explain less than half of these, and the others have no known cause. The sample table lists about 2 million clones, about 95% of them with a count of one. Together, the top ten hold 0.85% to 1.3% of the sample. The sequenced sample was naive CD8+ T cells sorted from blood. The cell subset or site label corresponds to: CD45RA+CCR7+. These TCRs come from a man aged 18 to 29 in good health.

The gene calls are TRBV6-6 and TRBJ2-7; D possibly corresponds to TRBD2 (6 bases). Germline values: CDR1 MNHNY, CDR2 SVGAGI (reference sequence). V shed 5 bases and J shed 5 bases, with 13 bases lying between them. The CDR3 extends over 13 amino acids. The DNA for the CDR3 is TGTGCCAGCAGTCACGGGGGACTTAACGAGCAGTACTTC. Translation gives CASSHGGLNEQYF.

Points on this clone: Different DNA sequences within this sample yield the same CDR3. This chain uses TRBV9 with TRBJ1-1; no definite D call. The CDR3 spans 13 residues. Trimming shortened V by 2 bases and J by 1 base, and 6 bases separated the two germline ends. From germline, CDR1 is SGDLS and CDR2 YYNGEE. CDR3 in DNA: TGTGCCAGCAGCGTCTACGGGAACACTGAAGCTTTCTTT. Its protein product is CASSVYGNTEAFF.

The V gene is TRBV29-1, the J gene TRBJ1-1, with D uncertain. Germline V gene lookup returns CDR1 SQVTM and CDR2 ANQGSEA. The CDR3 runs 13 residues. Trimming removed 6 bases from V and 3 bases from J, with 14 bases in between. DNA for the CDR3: TGCAGCGTCCACGGAGGACTGGACACTGAAGCTTTCTTT. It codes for CSVHGGLDTEAFF.

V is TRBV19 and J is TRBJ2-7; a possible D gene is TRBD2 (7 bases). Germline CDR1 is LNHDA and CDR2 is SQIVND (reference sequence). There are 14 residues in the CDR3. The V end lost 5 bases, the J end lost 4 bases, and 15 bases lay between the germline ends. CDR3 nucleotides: TGTGCCAGTAGTGCAGGCCGGGGGGCGTACGAGCAGTACTTC. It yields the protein CASSAGRGAYEQYF.

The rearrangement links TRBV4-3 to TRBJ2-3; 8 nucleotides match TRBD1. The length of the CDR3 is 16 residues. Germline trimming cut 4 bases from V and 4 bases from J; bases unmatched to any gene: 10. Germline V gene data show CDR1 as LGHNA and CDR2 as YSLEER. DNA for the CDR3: TGCGCCAGCAGCCTCCCAACGACAGGGGACTCAGATACGCAGTATTTT. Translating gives CASSLPTTGDSDTQYF.

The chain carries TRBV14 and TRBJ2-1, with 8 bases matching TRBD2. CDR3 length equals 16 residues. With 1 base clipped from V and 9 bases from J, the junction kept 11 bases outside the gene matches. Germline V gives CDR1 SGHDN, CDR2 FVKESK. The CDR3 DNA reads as TGTGCCAGCAGCCAAGTCGGAGCGGGAGTTGTAAGTGAGCAGTTCTTC. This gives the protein CASSQVGAGVVSEQFF.

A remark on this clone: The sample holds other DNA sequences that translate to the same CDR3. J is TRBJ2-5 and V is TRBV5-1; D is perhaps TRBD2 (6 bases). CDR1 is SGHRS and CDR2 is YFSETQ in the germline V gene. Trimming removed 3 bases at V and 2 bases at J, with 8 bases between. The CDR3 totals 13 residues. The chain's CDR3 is CASSSGLQETQYF. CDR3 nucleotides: TGCGCCAGCAGCTCGGGACTTCAAGAGACCCAGTACTTC.

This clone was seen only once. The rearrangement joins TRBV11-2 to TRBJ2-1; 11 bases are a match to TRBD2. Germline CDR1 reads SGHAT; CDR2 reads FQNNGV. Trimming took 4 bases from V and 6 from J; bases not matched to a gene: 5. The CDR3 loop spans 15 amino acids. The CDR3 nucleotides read TGTGCCAGCAGCTCGACTAGCGGGGTTCTCAATGAGCAGTTCTTC. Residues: CASSSTSGVLNEQFF.

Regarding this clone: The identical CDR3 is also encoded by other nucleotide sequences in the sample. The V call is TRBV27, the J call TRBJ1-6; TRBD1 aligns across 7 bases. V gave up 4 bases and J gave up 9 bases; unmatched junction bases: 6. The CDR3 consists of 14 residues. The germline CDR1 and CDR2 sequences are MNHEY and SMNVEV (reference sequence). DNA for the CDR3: TGTGCCAGCAGTTGGACAGGAGGGGGTTCACCCCTCCACTTT. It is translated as CASSWTGGGSPLHF.

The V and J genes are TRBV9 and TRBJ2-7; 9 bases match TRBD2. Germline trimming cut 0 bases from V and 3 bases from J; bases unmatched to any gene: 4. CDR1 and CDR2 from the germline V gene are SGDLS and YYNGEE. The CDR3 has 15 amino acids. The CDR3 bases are TGTGCCAGCAGCGTAGGCGGGGGGGCCTTCTACGAGCAGTACTTC. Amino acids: CASSVGGGAFYEQYF.

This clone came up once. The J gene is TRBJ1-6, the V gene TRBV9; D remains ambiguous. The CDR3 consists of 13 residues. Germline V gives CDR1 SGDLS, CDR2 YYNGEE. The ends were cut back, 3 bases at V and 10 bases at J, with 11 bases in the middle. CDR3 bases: TGTGCCAGCAGCGAATTGTACGGGTCACCCCTCCACTTT. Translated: CASSELYGSPLHF.

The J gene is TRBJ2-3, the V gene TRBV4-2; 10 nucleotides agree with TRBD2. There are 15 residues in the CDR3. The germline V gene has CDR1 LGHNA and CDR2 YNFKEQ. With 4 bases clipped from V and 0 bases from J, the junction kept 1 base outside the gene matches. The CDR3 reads CASSRTSGSTDTQYF. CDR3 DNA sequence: TGTGCCAGCAGCCGGACTAGCGGTAGCACAGATACGCAGTATTTT.

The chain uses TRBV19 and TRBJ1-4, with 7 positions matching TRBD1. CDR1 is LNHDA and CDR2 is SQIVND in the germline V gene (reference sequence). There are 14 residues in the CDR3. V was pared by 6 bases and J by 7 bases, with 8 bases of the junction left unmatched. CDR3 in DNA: TGTGCCAGTAGCATACGGGACAGAGGTGAAAAACTGTTTTTT. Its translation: CASSIRDRGEKLFF.

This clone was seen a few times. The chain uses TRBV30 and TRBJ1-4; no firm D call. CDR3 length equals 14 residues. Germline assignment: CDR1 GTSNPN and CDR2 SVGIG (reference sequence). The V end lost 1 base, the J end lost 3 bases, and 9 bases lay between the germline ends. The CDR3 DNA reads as TGTGCCTGGAGTGAGGAACCTGCTAATGAAAAACTGTTTTTT. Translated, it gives CAWSEEPANEKLFF.

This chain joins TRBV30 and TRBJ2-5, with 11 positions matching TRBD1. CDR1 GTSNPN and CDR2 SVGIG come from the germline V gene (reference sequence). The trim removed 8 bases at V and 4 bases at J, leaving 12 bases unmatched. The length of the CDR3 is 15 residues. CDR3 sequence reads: CALEMLGTGGETQYF. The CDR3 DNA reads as TGTGCCCTGGAAATGCTCGGGACAGGGGGAGAGACCCAGTACTTC.

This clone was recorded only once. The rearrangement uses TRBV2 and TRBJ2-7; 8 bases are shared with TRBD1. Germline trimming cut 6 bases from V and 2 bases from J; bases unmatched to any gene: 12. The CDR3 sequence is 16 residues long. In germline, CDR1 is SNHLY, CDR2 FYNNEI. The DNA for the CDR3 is TGTGCCAGCAGCGAGGCCGGGACAGGTTTTCCCTACGAGCAGTACTTC. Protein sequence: CASSEAGTGFPYEQYF.

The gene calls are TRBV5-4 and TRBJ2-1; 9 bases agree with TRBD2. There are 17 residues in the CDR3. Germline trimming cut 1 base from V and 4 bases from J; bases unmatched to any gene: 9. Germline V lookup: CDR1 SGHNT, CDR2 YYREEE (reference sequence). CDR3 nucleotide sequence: TGTGCCAGCAGCTTGCTGGGGTTGACTAGCGGATACAATGAGCAGTTCTTC. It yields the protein CASSLLGLTSGYNEQFF.

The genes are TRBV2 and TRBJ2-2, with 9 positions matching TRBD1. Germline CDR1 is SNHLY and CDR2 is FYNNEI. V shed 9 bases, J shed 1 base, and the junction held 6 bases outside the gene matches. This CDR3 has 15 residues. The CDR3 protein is CARPRTGENTGELFF. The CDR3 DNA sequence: TGTGCCAGGCCTCGGACAGGGGAGAACACCGGGGAGCTGTTTTTT.

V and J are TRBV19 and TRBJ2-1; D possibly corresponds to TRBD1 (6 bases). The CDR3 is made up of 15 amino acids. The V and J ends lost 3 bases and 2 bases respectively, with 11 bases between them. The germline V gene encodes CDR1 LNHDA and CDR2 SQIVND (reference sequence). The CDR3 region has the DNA TGTGCCAGTAGTATCGGGACATCCCCCTACAATGAGCAGTTCTTC. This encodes CASSIGTSPYNEQFF.

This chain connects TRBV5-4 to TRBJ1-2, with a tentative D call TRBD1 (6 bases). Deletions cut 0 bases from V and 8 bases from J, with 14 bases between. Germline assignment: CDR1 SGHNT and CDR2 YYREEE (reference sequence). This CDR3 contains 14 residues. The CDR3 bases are TGTGCCAGCAGCTTGGAGGGGGGGCGTGCGGGCTACACCTTC. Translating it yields CASSLEGGRAGYTF. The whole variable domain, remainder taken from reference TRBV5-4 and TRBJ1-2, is ETGVTQSPTHLIKTRGQQVTLRCSSQSGHNTVSWYQQALGQGPQFIFQYYREEENGRGNFPPRFSGLQFPNYSSELNVNALELDDSALYLCASSLEGGRAGYTFGSGTRLTVV.

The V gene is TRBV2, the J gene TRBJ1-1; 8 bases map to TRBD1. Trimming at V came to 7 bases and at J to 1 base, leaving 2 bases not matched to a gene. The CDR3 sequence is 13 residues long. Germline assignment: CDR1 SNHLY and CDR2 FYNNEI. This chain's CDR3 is CASNGQGNTEAFF. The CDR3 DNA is TGTGCCAGCAATGGACAGGGGAACACTGAAGCTTTCTTT.

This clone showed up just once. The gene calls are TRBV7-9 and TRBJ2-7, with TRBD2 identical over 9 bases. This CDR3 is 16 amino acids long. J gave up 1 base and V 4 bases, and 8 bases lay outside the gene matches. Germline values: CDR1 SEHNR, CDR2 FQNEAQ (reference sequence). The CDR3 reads CASSSREGLRSYEQYF. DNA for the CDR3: TGTGCCAGCAGCTCGCGGGAGGGGCTGAGGTCCTACGAGCAGTACTTC. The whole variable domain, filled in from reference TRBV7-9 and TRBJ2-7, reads DTGVSQNPRHKITKRGQNVTFRCDPISEHNRLYWYRQTLGQGPEFLTYFQNEAQLEKSRLLSDRFSAERPKGSFSTLEIQRTEQGDSAMYLCASSSREGLRSYEQYFGPGTRLTVT.

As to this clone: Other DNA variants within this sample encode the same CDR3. The CDR3 loop reads CASSVGGRTEAFF. The CDR3 nucleotides read TGTGCCAGTTCGGTGGGAGGCCGAACTGAAGCTTTCTTT. The chain is built from TRBV9 and TRBJ1-1; D not resolved. In germline, CDR1 is SGDLS, CDR2 YYNGEE. The V end lost 8 bases, the J end lost 5 bases, and 16 bases lay between the germline ends. This CDR3 comprises 13 residues.

CDR3 loop: CASSLTGTGGNQPQHF. Here the CDR3 DNA reads TGTGCCAGCAGTTTAACCGGGACAGGGGGTAATCAGCCCCAGCATTTT. The chain recombines TRBV28 with TRBJ1-5, with 11 bases identical to TRBD1. This CDR3 spans 16 amino acids. Germline V lookup: CDR1 MDHEN, CDR2 SYDVKM. V shed 2 bases and J 4 bases; nucleotides not matched to a gene: 4.

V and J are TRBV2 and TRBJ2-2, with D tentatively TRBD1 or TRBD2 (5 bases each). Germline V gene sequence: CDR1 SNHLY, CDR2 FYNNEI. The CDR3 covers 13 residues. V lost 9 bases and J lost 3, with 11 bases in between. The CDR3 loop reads CARRDGHTGELFF. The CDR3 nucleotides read TGTGCCAGACGGGACGGCCACACCGGGGAGCTGTTTTTT.

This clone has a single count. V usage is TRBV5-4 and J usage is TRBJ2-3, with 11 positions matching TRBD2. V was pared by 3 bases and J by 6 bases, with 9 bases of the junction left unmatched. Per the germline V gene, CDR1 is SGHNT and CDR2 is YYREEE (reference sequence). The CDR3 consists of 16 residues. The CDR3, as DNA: TGTGCCAGCAGCTCTATGGGACTAGCGGTAACGGATACGCAGTATTTT. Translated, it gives CASSSMGLAVTDTQYF.

CDR3 loop: CASSRTGRAGYTF. CDR3 nucleotides: TGTGCCAGCAGTCGTACAGGCAGGGCGGGCTACACCTTC. The chain links TRBV9 to TRBJ1-2; D perhaps matches TRBD1 (5 bases). The germline V gene encodes CDR1 SGDLS and CDR2 YYNGEE. Trimming took off 5 bases at V and 8 bases at J, with 16 bases between the two ends. The CDR3 extends over 13 amino acids.

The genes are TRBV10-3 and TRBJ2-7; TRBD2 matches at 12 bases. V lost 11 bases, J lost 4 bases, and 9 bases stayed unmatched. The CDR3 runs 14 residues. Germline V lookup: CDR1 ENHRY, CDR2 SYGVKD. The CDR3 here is CAVRLAGEKYEQYF. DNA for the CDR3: TGTGCCGTCCGACTAGCGGGAGAAAAATACGAGCAGTACTTC.

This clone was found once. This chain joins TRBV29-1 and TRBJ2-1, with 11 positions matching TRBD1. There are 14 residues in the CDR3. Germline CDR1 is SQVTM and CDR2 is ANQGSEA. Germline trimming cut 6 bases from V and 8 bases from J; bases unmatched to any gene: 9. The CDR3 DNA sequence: TGCAGCGTCGCAGGACAGGGGGCTCGGCATGAGCAGTTCTTC. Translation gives CSVAGQGARHEQFF.

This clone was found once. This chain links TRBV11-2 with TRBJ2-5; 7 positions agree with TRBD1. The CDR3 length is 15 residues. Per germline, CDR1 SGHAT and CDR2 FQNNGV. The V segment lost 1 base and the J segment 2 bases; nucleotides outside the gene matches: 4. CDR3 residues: CASSLGTGAQETQYF. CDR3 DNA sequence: TGTGCCAGCAGCTTAGGGACAGGTGCTCAAGAGACCCAGTACTTC.